These 29 T cell receptor beta chains originate from one sample sequenced in a study of cytomegalovirus exposure and HLA in healthy donors. The primer mix had 60 Vbeta and 13 Jbeta primers. Clones were sequenced by immunoSEQ multiplex PCR, and TCRdb holds only the in-frame ones, with some missing. The data hold about 160,000 clones, with roughly four fifths observed a single time. Source material: PBMCs. The receptors derive from a female donor in good health and CMV-seronegative.

The chain employs TRBV11-2 and TRBJ2-7; 13 positions match TRBD2. Unmatched junction bases numbered 7, after V lost 3 bases and J lost 5 bases. Germline CDR1 and CDR2: SGHAT and FQNNGV. CDR3 length: 16 residues. The CDR3 DNA is TGTGCCAGCAGCTTTCCCGGACTAGCGGGAGTTAACGAGCAGTACTTC. Translating gives CASSFPGLAGVNEQYF.

This chain uses TRBV7-2 with TRBJ1-5; TRBD1 is a possible D gene (5 bases). There are 16 residues in the CDR3. The V end was cut by 1 base, the J end by 4 bases, with 14 bases between. Germline loops: CDR1 SGHTA, CDR2 FQGNSA. The CDR3 DNA reads as TGTGCCAGCAGCTTAGAGGGGTACGGCAGGAATCAGCCCCAGCATTTT. This codes for CASSLEGYGRNQPQHF.

V and J are TRBV4-2 and TRBJ2-3, with 11 bases lining up with TRBD2. V shed 5 bases and J 5 bases; nucleotides not matched to a gene: 6. The length of the CDR3 is 15 residues. Germline V lookup: CDR1 LGHNA, CDR2 YNFKEQ. The CDR3 spells CASSSLAGDQDTQYF. The DNA of the CDR3 is TGTGCCAGCAGCTCACTAGCGGGAGATCAAGATACGCAGTATTTT.

The chain uses TRBV9 and TRBJ2-3, with a tentative D call TRBD1 (6 bases). Germline V lookup: CDR1 SGDLS, CDR2 YYNGEE. This CDR3 comprises 14 residues. V was shortened by 8 bases and J by 1 base, with 14 bases between the two germline ends. The CDR3 region has the DNA TGTGCCAGTCGCAGGGGTGGTGGCACAGATACGCAGTATTTT. Its protein is CASRRGGGTDTQYF. The variable domain in full, completed from reference TRBV9 and TRBJ2-3, reads DSGVTQTPKHLITATGQRVTLRCSPRSGDLSVYWYQQSLDQGLQFLIQYYNGEERAKGNILERFSAQQFPDLHSELNLSSLELGDSALYFCASRRGGGTDTQYFGPGTRLTVL.

The gene calls are TRBV5-1 and TRBJ1-2; TRBD1 matches at 10 bases. V lost 4 bases, J lost 5 bases, and 5 bases stayed unmatched. The CDR3 is 14 residues long. Germline V gene sequence: CDR1 SGHRS, CDR2 YFSETQ. Here the CDR3 DNA reads TGCGCCAGCAGCCGGGGGACAGGGGCTTATGGCTACACCTTC. Translation gives CASSRGTGAYGYTF. Together with reference TRBV5-1 and TRBJ1-2, the CDR3 gives the full variable domain: KAGVTQTPRYLIKTRGQQVTLSCSPISGHRSVSWYQQTPGQGLQFLFEYFSETQRNKGNFPGRFSGRQFSNSRSEMNVSTLELGDSALYLCASSRGTGAYGYTFGSGTRLTVV.

This clone has more than one count but fewer than ten. The chain employs TRBV7-9 and TRBJ1-4; 8 nucleotides agree with TRBD1. This CDR3 region has 15 residues. Germline trimming cut 1 base from V and 5 bases from J; bases unmatched to any gene: 3. CDR1 and CDR2 (germline): SEHNR, FQNEAQ (reference sequence). The CDR3 spells CASSLDRGSNEKLFF. The DNA of the CDR3 is TGTGCCAGCAGCTTAGACAGGGGGTCGAATGAAAAACTGTTTTTT.

The chain couples TRBV9 to TRBJ2-5; D perhaps matches TRBD1 (5 bases). Per the germline V gene, CDR1 is SGDLS and CDR2 is YYNGEE. The CDR3 runs 14 residues. V lost 5 bases and J lost 3, with 14 bases in between. DNA for the CDR3: TGTGCCAGCAGACCAACAGGTCTTGAAGAGACCCAGTACTTC. Translated, it gives CASRPTGLEETQYF.

V gene TRBV30 combines with J gene TRBJ2-2, with 14 positions matching TRBD2. CDR1 is GTSNPN and CDR2 is SVGIG in the germline V gene (reference sequence). The CDR3 extends over 20 amino acids. Losses at the gene ends were 0 bases for V and 3 bases for J; bases not matched to a gene: 12. The CDR3 loop reads CAWSVHGLGLAGAHTGELFF. As DNA, the CDR3 is TGTGCCTGGAGTGTACACGGGTTGGGACTAGCGGGGGCTCACACCGGGGAGCTGTTTTTT.

V is TRBV4-1 and J is TRBJ1-2; the D gene is possibly TRBD1 (6 bases). The ends were cut back, 4 bases at V and 8 bases at J, with 14 bases in the middle. There are 13 residues in the CDR3. Per the germline V gene, CDR1 is MGHRA and CDR2 is YSYEKL. The DNA of the CDR3 is TGCGCCAGCAGCCCCACGGGGGGGCACGGCTACACCTTC. Protein: CASSPTGGHGYTF.

This clone was detected once. V gene TRBV28 combines with J gene TRBJ2-5; tentatively, D is TRBD1 (5 bases). With 6 bases removed from V and 4 bases from J, the gap between germline ends came to 12 bases. Germline assignment: CDR1 MDHEN and CDR2 SYDVKM. The CDR3 runs 13 residues. The CDR3 DNA is TGTGCCAGCAGAACAGGATGGGGAGAGACCCAGTACTTC. This translates into CASRTGWGETQYF.

The chain carries TRBV4-3 and TRBJ2-1; the D is unclear. V was clipped by 3 bases and J by 0 bases, with 12 bases between them. This CDR3 is 16 amino acids long. Germline CDR1 LGHNA, CDR2 YSLEER. In nucleotides, the CDR3 is TGCGCCAGCAGCCAGGCGGTGTCGAGCTCCTACAATGAGCAGTTCTTC. This translates into CASSQAVSSSYNEQFF.

This clone has a handful of counts. The chain carries TRBV30 and TRBJ2-7; perhaps TRBD1 as D (6 bases). This CDR3 is 13 amino acids long. Looked up from germline, CDR1 is GTSNPN and CDR2 is SVGIG (reference sequence). V was cut by 1 base and J by 2 bases, with 9 bases left in between. The CDR3 DNA reads TGTGCCTGGAGTGGTTCAGGGGCCTACGAGCAGTACTTC. Protein sequence: CAWSGSGAYEQYF.

The chain links TRBV28 to TRBJ1-5; maybe TRBD1 (6 bases). The length of the CDR3 is 12 residues. In germline, CDR1 is MDHEN, CDR2 SYDVKM. Trimming cost V 5 bases and J 7 bases, with 9 bases left between them. CDR3 loop: CASSTGYQPQHF. The CDR3, as DNA: TGTGCCAGCAGTACAGGGTACCAGCCCCAGCATTTT.

The rearrangement links TRBV4-3 to TRBJ2-7; 10 bases map to TRBD2. Germline CDR1 reads LGHNA; CDR2 reads YSLEER. This CDR3 has 16 amino acids. Trimming removed 4 bases from V and 2 bases from J; junction bases left unmatched: 8. CDR3 DNA sequence: TGCGCCAGCAGCCGAGCGGGAGGGGACTCCGCCTACGAGCAGTACTTC. Encoded protein: CASSRAGGDSAYEQYF.

The chain links TRBV7-2 to TRBJ2-3, with 9 bases identical to TRBD1. The CDR3 is 13 residues long. Germline CDR1 is SGHTA and CDR2 is FQGNSA. Trimming took 6 bases from V and 9 from J; bases not matched to a gene: 7. CDR3: CASRTGGAGTQYF. CDR3 nucleotides: TGTGCCAGCAGGACAGGGGGGGCGGGAACGCAGTATTTT.

This clone was detected a few times. The chain carries TRBV5-6 and TRBJ2-5; 11 nucleotides agree with TRBD2. The germline V gene encodes CDR1 SGHDT and CDR2 YYEEEE. V shed 4 bases and J 5 bases; nucleotides not matched to a gene: 10. There are 16 residues in the CDR3. The CDR3 region has the DNA TGTGCCAGCAGCCCCCGTGGTAGCGGGGGGGTGGAGACCCAGTACTTC. Its translation: CASSPRGSGGVETQYF. Drawing the rest from reference TRBV5-6 and TRBJ2-5, the complete variable domain is DAGVTQSPTHLIKTRGQQVTLRCSPKSGHDTVSWYQQALGQGPQFIFQYYEEEERQRGNFPDRFSGHQFPNYSSELNVNALLLGDSALYLCASSPRGSGGVETQYFGPGTRLLVL.

This chain connects TRBV13 to TRBJ1-1; D unresolved. This CDR3 has 13 residues. The ends were cut back, 7 bases at V and 0 bases at J, with 9 bases in the middle. Germline assignment: CDR1 PRHDT and CDR2 FYEKMQ (reference sequence). CDR3 DNA sequence: TGTGCCAGCAACGGGAACATGAACACTGAAGCTTTCTTT. It is translated as CASNGNMNTEAFF.

The J gene is TRBJ2-2, the V gene TRBV6-5; TRBD2 aligns across 7 bases. Germline CDR1 MNHEY, CDR2 SVGAGI. The CDR3 covers 13 residues. V lost 5 bases to trimming and J lost 5 bases; unmatched junction nucleotides: 2. The CDR3 nucleotides are TGTGCCAGCAGTCGGGGGGAAACCGGGGAGCTGTTTTTT. Translating it yields CASSRGETGELFF.

The rearrangement uses TRBV7-9 and TRBJ2-5, with 8 bases identical to TRBD2. CDR3 length: 15 amino acids. Germline assignment: CDR1 SEHNR and CDR2 FQNEAQ (reference sequence). V gave up 1 base and J gave up 1 base; unmatched junction bases: 2. CDR3 DNA sequence: TGTGCCAGCAGCTTAGGTAGCGGGGCCCAAGAGACCCAGTACTTC. Residues: CASSLGSGAQETQYF.

This clone appeared a few times. The rearrangement links TRBV29-1 to TRBJ1-2; D perhaps matches TRBD1 (5 bases). With 2 bases removed from V and 8 bases from J, the gap between germline ends came to 18 bases. This CDR3 region has 14 residues. Looked up from germline, CDR1 is SQVTM and CDR2 is ANQGSEA. The CDR3 DNA reads as TGCAGCGTTGAACCGGACGCCCAGGGTGGAGGCTACACCTTC. Its protein is CSVEPDAQGGGYTF.

The CDR3 loop reads CAWTAGMGNQPQHF. For the CDR3, the DNA is TGTGCCTGGACTGCAGGGATGGGCAATCAGCCCCAGCATTTT. The gene calls are TRBV30 and TRBJ1-5, with a tentative D call TRBD1 (5 bases). Trimming stripped 4 bases from V and 2 bases from J, with 12 bases between. The CDR3 consists of 14 residues. Germline assignment: CDR1 GTSNPN and CDR2 SVGIG (reference sequence).

The V and J genes are TRBV18 and TRBJ2-3; weak D call: TRBD1 (6 bases). The CDR3 covers 15 residues. V lost 8 bases to trimming and J lost 2 bases, with 17 bases between them. Germline-derived CDR1 and CDR2 are KGHSH and LQKENI. CDR3 sequence (DNA): TGTGCCAGCCTCCCGAGTTGGGGGCTCACAGATACGCAGTATTTT. Its protein is CASLPSWGLTDTQYF.

V gene TRBV15 combines with J gene TRBJ1-1; maybe TRBD1 (5 bases). Germline-derived CDR1 and CDR2 are LNHNV and YYDKDF (reference sequence). The CDR3 spans 13 residues. Trimming left V 4 bases short and J 6 bases short, with 12 bases between. CDR3 in DNA: TGTGCCACCAGCACCGCAGGGATGGCTGAAGCTTTCTTT. Its protein is CATSTAGMAEAFF. The entire variable domain, with the rest obtained from reference TRBV15 and TRBJ1-1, is as follows: DAMVIQNPRYQVTQFGKPVTLSCSQTLNHNVMYWYQQKSSQAPKLLFHYYDKDFNNEADTPDNFQSRRPNTSFCFLDIRSPGLGDTAMYLCATSTAGMAEAFFGQGTRLTVV.

This chain connects TRBV15 to TRBJ2-6; possibly TRBD1 for D (5 bases). Trimming removed 6 bases from V and 0 bases from J, with 12 bases in between. Germline V gene sequence: CDR1 LNHNV, CDR2 YYDKDF (reference sequence). This CDR3 comprises 16 residues. The CDR3 here is CATSAQGSSGANVLTF. The CDR3 DNA follows: TGTGCCACCAGTGCGCAGGGATCCTCTGGGGCCAACGTCCTGACTTTC. Looking up the rest from reference TRBV15 and TRBJ2-6 gives the full variable domain: DAMVIQNPRYQVTQFGKPVTLSCSQTLNHNVMYWYQQKSSQAPKLLFHYYDKDFNNEADTPDNFQSRRPNTSFCFLDIRSPGLGDTAMYLCATSAQGSSGANVLTFGAGSRLTVL.

The rearrangement joins TRBV5-1 to TRBJ2-5, with D possibly TRBD1 on 6 matching bases. CDR3 length: 14 amino acids. Germline CDR1 is SGHRS and CDR2 is YFSETQ. V was pared by 2 bases and J by 5 bases, with 13 bases between. The CDR3 region is CASSFGAGVETQYF. CDR3 in DNA: TGCGCCAGCAGCTTCGGGGCAGGGGTGGAGACCCAGTACTTC.

The count of this clone is one. The V and J genes are TRBV11-1 and TRBJ2-5; TRBD2 might be the D (6 bases). CDR3 length: 14 amino acids. Germline V gene data show CDR1 as SGHAT and CDR2 as FQDESV (reference sequence). Trimming shortened V by 8 bases and J by 2 bases, and 15 bases separated the two germline ends. CDR3 residues: CASGRNSGQETQYF. The CDR3 nucleotides read TGTGCCAGCGGCCGTAATAGCGGACAAGAGACCCAGTACTTC.

This chain connects TRBV28 to TRBJ1-5; 8 bases fit TRBD1. CDR1 and CDR2 from the germline V gene are MDHEN and SYDVKM. The CDR3 sequence is 15 residues long. J was trimmed by 2 bases and V by 8 bases; bases with no gene match: 8. The CDR3 reads CASWPGGVGNQPQHF. The CDR3 region has the DNA TGTGCCAGCTGGCCAGGGGGCGTTGGCAATCAGCCCCAGCATTTT.

The chain combines TRBV29-1 with TRBJ2-1; 7 positions agree with TRBD1. Trimming at V came to 6 bases and at J to 0 bases, leaving 2 bases not matched to a gene. The V gene's germline CDR1 is SQVTM and CDR2 ANQGSEA. This CDR3 has 13 amino acids. The CDR3 DNA reads as TGCAGCGTGAGACAGGGCTCCTACAATGAGCAGTTCTTC. Encoded protein: CSVRQGSYNEQFF.

The chain has TRBV19 and TRBJ1-2; D uncertain. The CDR3 has 13 amino acids. CDR1 is LNHDA and CDR2 is SQIVND in the germline V gene (reference sequence). V lost 4 bases and J lost 3, with 9 bases in between. The CDR3 sequence is CASSTGEDYGYTF. CDR3 in DNA: TGTGCCAGTAGTACCGGGGAGGACTATGGCTACACCTTC. The full variable domain, rest sourced from reference TRBV19 and TRBJ1-2, is DGGITQSPKYLFRKEGQNVTLSCEQNLNHDAMYWYRQDPGQGLRLIYYSQIVNDFQKGDIAEGYSVSREKKESFPLTVTSAQKNPTAFYLCASSTGEDYGYTFGSGTRLTVV.